One and the same sample provided the 32 T cell receptor beta chains below, sequenced in a study of blood T cells in healthy people across ages. A sample-barcoded 5' primer and a J-beta primer mix were used in a second PCR of roughly 7 to 12 cycles. TCRdb fed the 5' RACE reads into MiXCR, producing one record per CDR3 protein. The data contain over a million distinct CDR3 sequences, about 43% of them seen just once; the ten biggest clones take up 7.9%. The sample consisted of blood. The source of these receptors is a woman aged 18 to 35 in good health.

This clonotype was seen a few times. The chain is built from TRBV5-6 and TRBJ2-1; TRBD2 agrees at 11 bases. Germline V gene data show CDR1 as SGHDT and CDR2 as YYEEEE. The CDR3 totals 18 residues. V gave up 3 bases and J gave up 0 bases; unmatched junction bases: 8. CDR3 nucleotide sequence: TGTGCCAGCAGCTCTCCGACTAGCGGGACGAGCTCCTACAATGAGCAGTTCTTC. It translates to CASSSPTSGTSSYNEQFF.

This chain links TRBV6-6 with TRBJ1-2; D is uncertain. The CDR3 is 15 amino acids. Deletions cut 5 bases from V and 8 bases from J, with 21 bases between. Germline V gene sequence: CDR1 MNHNY, CDR2 SVGAGI (reference sequence). In DNA, the CDR3 is TGTGCCAGCAGTAACCAGTGGTCAGGTCCCGTAGGCTACACCTTC. The encoded protein is CASSNQWSGPVGYTF.

The chain combines TRBV9 with TRBJ2-7; possibly TRBD2 for D (5 bases). This CDR3 is built from 15 residues. Trimming took 4 bases from V and 3 from J, leaving 17 bases between them. Germline-derived CDR1 and CDR2 are SGDLS and YYNGEE. CDR3: CASSPSVLEGYEQYF. CDR3 DNA: TGTGCCAGCAGCCCGTCGGTCCTTGAGGGCTACGAGCAGTACTTC. The full variable domain, its missing parts supplied by reference TRBV9 and TRBJ2-7, is DSGVTQTPKHLITATGQRVTLRCSPRSGDLSVYWYQQSLDQGLQFLIQYYNGEERAKGNILERFSAQQFPDLHSELNLSSLELGDSALYFCASSPSVLEGYEQYFGPGTRLTVT.

V and J are TRBV27 and TRBJ2-1, with 7 bases lining up with TRBD2. CDR1 is MNHEY and CDR2 is SMNVEV in the germline V gene (reference sequence). The CDR3 runs to 15 residues. The V gene end was trimmed by 2 bases and the J gene end by 5 bases; junction bases not matched to a gene: 6. Here the CDR3 DNA reads TGTGCCAGCAGTTTAGTAGGGACTACAAACAATGAGCAGTTCTTC. Its protein is CASSLVGTTNNEQFF.

The chain links TRBV7-2 to TRBJ1-1; D call uncertain. The CDR3 length is 14 residues. Germline values: CDR1 SGHTA, CDR2 FQGNSA. Trimming took 1 base from V and 3 from J, leaving 9 bases between them. CDR3 protein: CASSLERQYTEAFF. CDR3 DNA sequence: TGTGCCAGCAGCTTAGAACGGCAATACACTGAAGCTTTCTTT.

The V and J genes are TRBV12-3 or TRBV12-4 and TRBJ2-1, with D perhaps matching TRBD2 (5 bases). This CDR3 contains 14 residues. The V end was cut by 4 bases, the J end by 10 bases, with 17 bases between. The CDR3 loop is CASSWATTGGEQFF. In DNA, the CDR3 is TGTGCCAGCAGTTGGGCCACGACTGGAGGAGAGCAGTTCTTC.

This clonotype was counted once. V is TRBV27 and J is TRBJ1-2; the D gene is possibly TRBD1 (6 bases). Looked up from germline, CDR1 is MNHEY and CDR2 is SMNVEV (reference sequence). Trimming shortened V by 1 base and J by 6 bases, and 9 bases separated the two germline ends. The CDR3 runs 13 residues. CDR3: CASSLWQGNGYTF. In DNA form, the CDR3 reads TGTGCCAGCAGTTTATGGCAGGGGAATGGCTACACCTTC.

This clonotype was observed a few times. This sequence joins TRBV10-3 and TRBJ2-3; D is possibly TRBD2 (6 bases). The CDR3 loop spans 13 amino acids. The ends were cut back, 11 bases at V and 2 bases at J, with 14 bases in the middle. Germline CDR1 is ENHRY and CDR2 is SYGVKD. In DNA form, the CDR3 reads TGTGCCCTCCGGGACTCCAACACAGATACGCAGTATTTT. It is translated as CALRDSNTDTQYF.

The chain has TRBV3-1 and TRBJ2-1; TRBD1 might be the D (6 bases). CDR1 and CDR2 from the germline V gene are LGHDT and YNNKEL (reference sequence). The ends were cut back, 0 bases at V and 0 bases at J, with 15 bases in the middle. The CDR3 is made up of 18 amino acids. CDR3 DNA sequence: TGTGCCAGCAGCCAAGAGTCGGGGACAATTAACTCCTACAATGAGCAGTTCTTC. Protein sequence: CASSQESGTINSYNEQFF.

This clonotype was counted a single time. The J gene is TRBJ1-2, the V gene TRBV20-1, with no clear D. Germline V gives CDR1 DFQATT, CDR2 SNEGSKA (reference sequence). CDR3 size: 14 residues. V dropped 1 base and J dropped 7 bases, with 16 bases sitting between them. Here the CDR3 reads CSARAGSSDGGYTF. Written as DNA, the CDR3 is TGCAGTGCTAGAGCCGGGTCTTCTGATGGTGGCTACACCTTC.

This clonotype has a handful of counts. The chain carries TRBV2 and TRBJ1-6; D remains unclear. The CDR3 is 15 amino acids. The germline CDR1 and CDR2 sequences are SNHLY and FYNNEI. Between the trimmed V and J ends, which lost 7 bases and 0 bases, there was a span of 10 bases. CDR3 in amino acids: CASKAGSSYNSPLHF. In DNA form, the CDR3 reads TGTGCCAGCAAGGCGGGGAGCTCCTATAATTCACCCCTCCACTTT.

This clonotype was seen ten or more times. V gene TRBV28 combines with J gene TRBJ1-5; weak D call: TRBD1 (6 bases). The CDR3 consists of 14 residues. V was clipped by 5 bases and J by 2 bases, with 10 bases between them. Germline V gives CDR1 MDHEN, CDR2 SYDVKM. The CDR3 loop is CASSPGAGNQPQHF. DNA for the CDR3: TGTGCCAGCAGTCCAGGGGCGGGCAATCAGCCCCAGCATTTT.

The V gene is TRBV28, the J gene TRBJ2-7; D is possibly TRBD1 (6 bases). The CDR3 sequence is 14 residues long. The V gene lost 5 bases and the J gene lost 2 bases, with 13 bases spanning the gap. Per germline, CDR1 MDHEN and CDR2 SYDVKM. CDR3 amino acids: CASSHRVIPYEQYF. Here the CDR3 DNA reads TGTGCCAGCAGTCACAGGGTCATCCCCTACGAGCAGTACTTC.

This clonotype has a handful of counts. The genes are TRBV20-1 and TRBJ1-1; D gene unclear. V was clipped by 5 bases and J by 3 bases, with 16 bases between them. Per germline, CDR1 DFQATT and CDR2 SNEGSKA (reference sequence). The CDR3 runs 14 residues. Written as DNA, the CDR3 is TGCAGTGCTTGGAGGACGGCCGGGGACACTGAAGCTTTCTTT. Amino acid sequence: CSAWRTAGDTEAFF.

The V gene is TRBV20-1, the J gene TRBJ2-7; D gene unclear. Germline CDR1 and CDR2: DFQATT and SNEGSKA (reference sequence). The CDR3 runs to 11 residues. The V gene lost 0 bases and the J gene lost 4 bases, with 4 bases spanning the gap. The CDR3 region is CSARDQYEQYF. In nucleotides, the CDR3 is TGCAGTGCTAGAGATCAATACGAGCAGTACTTC.

The V and J genes are TRBV2 and TRBJ1-2, with 7 bases identical to TRBD1. V dropped 0 bases and J dropped 4; count of bases not matched to a gene: 5. The length of the CDR3 is 15 residues. In germline, CDR1 is SNHLY, CDR2 FYNNEI. CDR3 loop: CASSEAPGGGYGYTF. The CDR3 coding sequence is TGTGCCAGCAGTGAAGCGCCAGGGGGTGGCTATGGCTACACCTTC.

The chain is built from TRBV3-1 and TRBJ2-3, with a tentative D call TRBD1 (6 bases). The V and J ends lost 0 bases and 5 bases respectively, with 21 bases between them. Germline values: CDR1 LGHDT, CDR2 YNNKEL (reference sequence). The CDR3 covers 18 residues. CDR3 sequence (DNA): TGTGCCAGCAGCCAAGATCCCCAGGGGACCTCGATGGGAGATACGCAGTATTTT. This sequence encodes CASSQDPQGTSMGDTQYF.

This clonotype was counted a few times. CDR3: CASSGSGRGMNTEAFF. The CDR3 DNA sequence: TGCGCCAGCAGCGGTAGCGGAAGGGGTATGAACACTGAAGCTTTCTTT. This sequence joins TRBV5-1 and TRBJ1-1; weak D call: TRBD1 (5 bases). The CDR3 contains 16 residues. Germline CDR1 and CDR2: SGHRS and YFSETQ. V was shortened by 4 bases and J by 0 bases, with 16 bases between the two germline ends. Full variable domain (missing parts from reference TRBV5-1 and TRBJ1-1): KAGVTQTPRYLIKTRGQQVTLSCSPISGHRSVSWYQQTPGQGLQFLFEYFSETQRNKGNFPGRFSGRQFSNSRSEMNVSTLELGDSALYLCASSGSGRGMNTEAFFGQGTRLTVV.

This clonotype was recorded many times. The rearrangement uses TRBV7-2 and TRBJ2-5, with D unclear. The germline V and J ends were trimmed by 0 bases and 0 bases, with 14 bases remaining between them. Germline V gene lookup returns CDR1 SGHTA and CDR2 FQGNSA. The CDR3 contains 17 residues. CDR3 nucleotides: TGTGCCAGCAGCTTAGCGGGTCTCGGTCAGTACCAAGAGACCCAGTACTTC. Its translation is CASSLAGLGQYQETQYF.

The chain joins TRBV5-1 to TRBJ2-4; D might be TRBD2 (6 bases). Gene TRBJ2-7 matches the end of the DNA better, so the J call may be wrong. The V gene's germline CDR1 is SGHRS and CDR2 YFSETQ. The CDR3 length is 14 residues. This CDR3 reads CASRGRDGKYEQYF. CDR3 DNA: TGCGCCAGCAGAGGGCGGGATGGCAAGTACGAGCAGTACTTC.

The CDR3 protein is CASSVSGYYNEQYF. The CDR3 bases are TGTGCCAGCAGTGTCAGTGGCTATTACAATGAGCAGTACTTC. J is TRBJ2-5 and V is TRBV2, with D unclear. V was cut by 4 bases and J by 11 bases, with 20 bases left in between. The CDR3 runs to 14 residues. In germline, CDR1 is SNHLY, CDR2 FYNNEI.

This clonotype came up a few times. The V and J genes are TRBV3-1 and TRBJ2-5, with D maybe TRBD1 (6 bases). The DNA end is more similar to TRBJ2-7, so the J call may be wrong. The CDR3 totals 15 residues. Germline lookup yields CDR1 LGHDT and CDR2 YNNKEL (reference sequence). The CDR3 region is CASSPGPVGGYEQYF. The CDR3 bases are TGTGCCAGCAGCCCTGGACCAGTAGGGGGATACGAGCAGTACTTC.

A few counts support this clonotype. The chain carries TRBV20-1 and TRBJ2-5; D possibly matches TRBD1 or TRBD2 (5 bases each). Trimming removed 6 bases from V and 3 bases from J, with 20 bases in between. There are 15 residues in the CDR3. CDR1 DFQATT and CDR2 SNEGSKA come from the germline V gene (reference sequence). For the CDR3, the DNA is TGCAGTGCACCGTCGGGGACCGCCTTGGAAGAGACCCAGTACTTC. Its protein product is CSAPSGTALEETQYF.

In the case of this clonotype: A read error may produce the germline difference seen at one junction end. J is TRBJ1-2 and V is TRBV27; D is undetermined. Germline-derived CDR1 and CDR2 are MNHEY and SMNVEV (reference sequence). The CDR3 totals 13 residues. CDR3 in DNA: TGTGCCAGCATTTTAATAGGGTGGGGTGGCTACACCTTC. Its translation is CASILIGWGGYTF.

The rearrangement links TRBV10-3 to TRBJ2-5, with 7 nucleotides matching TRBD2. Germline loops: CDR1 ENHRY, CDR2 SYGVKD. The CDR3 sequence is 14 residues long. Unmatched junction bases numbered 6, after V lost 5 bases and J lost 3 bases. Written as DNA, the CDR3 is TGTGCCATCAGTCATTCCGCGGGGGAAGAGACCCAGTACTTC. This encodes CAISHSAGEETQYF.

On this clonotype: Germline and junction disagree at one end, which may indicate a read error. The V and J genes are TRBV15 and TRBJ2-5; D ambiguous. Germline V gives CDR1 LNHNV, CDR2 YYDKDF (reference sequence). The CDR3 runs to 13 residues. The CDR3 sequence: CATSREGQGTQYF. DNA of the CDR3: TGTGCCACCAGCAGAGAGGGCCAAGGGACCCAGTACTTC.

This clonotype was picked up a small number of times. CDR3 residues: CASKTSSASSYEQYF. CDR3 coding DNA: TGTGCCAGCAAGACTAGCTCCGCGAGCTCCTACGAGCAGTACTTC. V usage is TRBV6-5 and J usage is TRBJ2-7, with TRBD2 matching over 7 bases. This CDR3 has 15 residues. CDR1 MNHEY and CDR2 SVGAGI come from the germline V gene. The ends lost 7 bases at V and 0 bases at J; junction bases unmatched: 9.

The chain couples TRBV4-1 to TRBJ1-2; the D gene is possibly TRBD1 (6 bases). Trimming pared 1 base from V and 4 bases from J, leaving 10 bases between. This CDR3 has 14 residues. CDR1 MGHRA and CDR2 YSYEKL come from the germline V gene. CDR3 sequence reads: CASSQGGQSYGYTF. As DNA, the CDR3 is TGCGCCAGCAGCCAAGGAGGACAGAGCTATGGCTACACCTTC.

The chain recombines TRBV20-1 with TRBJ2-7, with a tentative D call TRBD2 (7 bases). The tail of the sequence fits TRBJ2-5 better, so the J call may be wrong. Germline-derived CDR1 and CDR2 are DFQATT and SNEGSKA (reference sequence). CDR3 length equals 15 residues. CDR3 coding DNA: TGCAGTGCCAAAAAAGGGGGGGGGAATATAGAGACCCAGTACTTC. Protein product: CSAKKGGGNIETQYF.

The rearrangement uses TRBV20-1 and TRBJ2-1, with a tentative D call TRBD1 (6 bases). Germline values: CDR1 DFQATT, CDR2 SNEGSKA (reference sequence). CDR3 length equals 13 residues. Here the CDR3 reads CSAEGVFYNEQFF. CDR3 nucleotides: TGCAGCGCAGAGGGGGTATTTTACAATGAGCAGTTCTTC.

The chain combines TRBV4-1 with TRBJ1-1; TRBD1 might be the D (6 bases). CDR1 MGHRA and CDR2 YSYEKL come from the germline V gene. This CDR3 comprises 15 residues. Trimming removed 1 base at V and 1 base at J, with 10 bases between. CDR3 nucleotides: TGCGCCAGCAGCCAAGTGGGGGGGCCGAACACTGAAGCTTTCTTT. This gives the protein CASSQVGGPNTEAFF.

This clonotype was picked up many times. The chain employs TRBV19 and TRBJ2-5; TRBD2 matches at 11 bases. Near its end, the DNA agrees better with TRBJ2-7, so the J call may be wrong. Germline loops: CDR1 LNHDA, CDR2 SQIVND (reference sequence). The CDR3 has 14 residues. CDR3 bases: TGTGCCAGTAGTCCCGGGACTAGCGGAAACGAGCAGTACTTC. Residues: CASSPGTSGNEQYF.